This T cell receptor beta chain was identified during a study of blood T cell repertoires in COVID-19. At the level of the study: Samples taken during acute and convalescent COVID-19 were collected in the United States, Italy and Spain. PBMCs, B-cell-depleted T cells, or T cells were the source of the cDNA or gDNA that made up the material.

Cohort placement rested on clinical history that participants reported themselves. Under the authors' procedure: By means of reference gene primer amplification, nucleated cell counts were estimated. Only in-frame clones appear in the TCRdb table, and some are missing; sequencing was by immunoSEQ multiplex PCR. V and J calls and clone size are copied from that table; D and trimming were computed from the DNA. The sample consists of approximately 290,000 clones, 70% to 90% of them appearing once. The CDR3 is made up of 15 amino acids. Germline V gene lookup returns CDR1 SGDLS and CDR2 YYNGEE. Trimming shortened V by 0 bases and J by 5 bases, and 12 bases separated the two germline ends.

The sequence derives from a woman in her thirties who had recovered from COVID-19. The V and J genes are TRBV9 and TRBJ1-5; TRBD1 might be the D (6 bases). The sequenced sample consisted of PBMCs or T cells enriched from blood (not recorded which). The CDR3 nucleotides are TGTGCCAGCAGCGTAGAGGGTAACAGGGATCAGCCCCAGCATTTT. Protein sequence: CASSVEGNRDQPQHF.